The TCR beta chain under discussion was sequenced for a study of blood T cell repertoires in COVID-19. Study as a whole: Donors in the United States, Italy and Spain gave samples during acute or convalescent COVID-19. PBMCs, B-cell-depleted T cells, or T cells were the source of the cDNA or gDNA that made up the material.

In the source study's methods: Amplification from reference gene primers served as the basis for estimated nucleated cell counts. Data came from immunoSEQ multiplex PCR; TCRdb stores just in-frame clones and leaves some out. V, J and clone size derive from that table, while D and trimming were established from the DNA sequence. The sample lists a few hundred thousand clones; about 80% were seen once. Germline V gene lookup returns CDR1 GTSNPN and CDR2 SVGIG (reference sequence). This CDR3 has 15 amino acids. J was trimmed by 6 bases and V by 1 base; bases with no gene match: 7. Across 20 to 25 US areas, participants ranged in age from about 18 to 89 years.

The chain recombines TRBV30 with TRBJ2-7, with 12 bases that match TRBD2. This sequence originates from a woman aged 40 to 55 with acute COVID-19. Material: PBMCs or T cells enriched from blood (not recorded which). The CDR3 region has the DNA TGTGCCTGGAGTGGGACTAGCGGGACCTTGTCCGAGCAGTACTTC. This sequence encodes CAWSGTSGTLSEQYF.